This entry is about one TCR beta chain. No antigen is known for it. These data belong to a study of radiotherapy plus CTLA-4 blockade in lung cancer. Sequencing used immunoSEQ multiplex PCR; TCRdb keeps in-frame clones, though not all of them. The table records roughly 90,000 clones, around 90% of them present only once. The CDR3 is 22 amino acids. Notes on the study in general: In blood, early T cell clone dynamics reportedly predicted response best, together with interferon-beta. An expansion of tumor-derived TCR clones occurred in blood after radiotherapy plus ipilimumab.

This specimen consisted of peripheral blood, obtained from a patient treated with radiotherapy plus ipilimumab. The chain joins TRBV21-1 to TRBJ2-2; the D call of TRBD2 is as the table states it, not checked on the DNA. TRBV21-1 is a documented pseudogene. The clonotype originates from a human donor with non-small cell lung cancer that progressed on radiotherapy plus ipilimumab. The CDR3 nucleotides are TGTGCCAGCAGCAAATGGATAATAATGACTAGTTTTCGGAGGCCGAACACCGGGGAGCTGTTTTTT. This translates into CASSKWIIMTSFRRPNTGELFF.